Listed here are 10 T cell receptor beta chains from one sample, sequenced in a study of T-cell memory formation after mild COVID-19 (dated by TCRdb to the early 2020s). The library was made by 5' RACE. Sequencing used an Illumina NovaSeq 6000. Using fastp trimming at Q25 and MiXCR clonotype assembly, TCRdb reanalyzed the public sequencing data and kept in-frame beta chains. All rows with the same CDR3 protein become a single entry with the most common DNA and genes. The sample data list 500,000 to 600,000 distinct CDR3 sequences, and approximately 18% of these were observed just once. Together, the top ten hold around 11% of the sample. The sequenced material came from PBMCs or a T cell subset sorted from them (not recorded which). The receptor source for this set is an adult woman who had mild COVID-19 (a few samples of this study predate the infection). The sample titles of this study are shuffled in the database, so cell type and time point are left out; the donor was told from shared clones.

This rearrangement joins TRBV27 to TRBJ1-6, with D possibly being TRBD1 (6 bases). Germline-derived CDR1 and CDR2 are MNHEY and SMNVEV (reference sequence). V dropped 6 bases and J dropped 7 bases, with 13 bases sitting between them. This CDR3 is built from 14 residues. Here the CDR3 reads CASSLTGGNSPLHF. In DNA form, the CDR3 reads TGTGCCAGCAGCTTGACAGGCGGGAATTCACCCCTCCACTTT.

The rearrangement uses TRBV5-1 and TRBJ2-3; 8 positions agree with TRBD2. Germline V CDR1 and CDR2: SGHRS, YFSETQ. This CDR3 region has 16 residues. V shed 4 bases, J shed 7 bases, and the junction held 14 bases outside the gene matches. This chain's CDR3 is CASSPSVAGFGNTQYF. CDR3 DNA: TGCGCCAGCAGCCCATCGGTAGCGGGATTTGGGAATACGCAGTATTTT.

There are a few counts of this clonotype. The CDR3 bases are TGTGCCAGCAGATCGGGTGGTGAGCAGTACTTC. Translated, it gives CASRSGGEQYF. The chain joins TRBV12-3 or TRBV12-4 to TRBJ2-7; no clear D gene. This CDR3 region has 11 residues. The V end was cut by 6 bases, the J end by 7 bases, with 10 bases between.

There are a few counts of this clonotype. DNA of the CDR3: TGTGCCAGCAGCCACCCCGGGACGCCAAACAATGAGCAGTTCTTC. Protein product: CASSHPGTPNNEQFF. The chain uses TRBV11-2 and TRBJ2-1; the D call may be TRBD1 or TRBD2 (5 bases each). Germline CDR1 and CDR2: SGHAT and FQNNGV. This CDR3 has 15 residues. V dropped 5 bases and J dropped 5 bases, with 16 bases sitting between them. Variable domain in full (rest from reference TRBV11-2 and TRBJ2-1): EAGVAQSPRYKIIEKRQSVAFWCNPISGHATLYWYQQILGQGPKLLIQFQNNGVVDDSQLPKDRFSAERLKGVDSTLKIQPAKLEDSAVYLCASSHPGTPNNEQFFGPGTRLTVL.

This clonotype has a handful of counts. The chain recombines TRBV6-1 with TRBJ2-5, with D possibly being TRBD1 (5 bases). The germline gives CDR1 MNHNS, CDR2 SASEGT. V dropped 7 bases and J dropped 2 bases, with 14 bases sitting between them. The CDR3 length is 14 residues. CDR3 nucleotide sequence: TGTGCCAGCATCAGGGCAGGGCGGCAAGAGACCCAGTACTTC. Its protein product is CASIRAGRQETQYF.

This clonotype has only a few counts. This chain joins TRBV7-9 and TRBJ2-1; possibly TRBD1 for D (5 bases). Trimming stripped 3 bases from V and 9 bases from J, with 12 bases between. The CDR3 is 13 residues long. Per the germline V gene, CDR1 is SEHNR and CDR2 is FQNEAQ (reference sequence). The CDR3 DNA follows: TGTGCCAGCAGCTTCGAAACAAGGGGTGAGCAGTTCTTC. It is translated as CASSFETRGEQFF. Full variable domain (missing parts from reference TRBV7-9 and TRBJ2-1): DTGVSQNPRHKITKRGQNVTFRCDPISEHNRLYWYRQTLGQGPEFLTYFQNEAQLEKSRLLSDRFSAERPKGSFSTLEIQRTEQGDSAMYLCASSFETRGEQFFGPGTRLTVL.

The chain carries TRBV11-3 and TRBJ2-1, with D perhaps TRBD2 (5 bases). This CDR3 has 17 amino acids. V gave up 4 bases and J gave up 2 bases, with 18 bases separating them. From germline, CDR1 is SGHNT and CDR2 YENEEA. CDR3 coding DNA: TGTGCCAGCAGCTCCAGAGGGTTAAAGGTACCCTACAATGAGCAGTTCTTC. As protein: CASSSRGLKVPYNEQFF.

The chain joins TRBV20-1 to TRBJ2-3; TRBD2 is a possible D gene (6 bases). The V end was cut by 1 base, the J end by 3 bases, with 14 bases between. CDR1 is DFQATT, CDR2 SNEGSKA, per germline (reference sequence). The CDR3 has 15 amino acids. In DNA, the CDR3 is TGCAGTGCTAGAGCACCGGGACTTTATACAGATACGCAGTATTTT. Residues: CSARAPGLYTDTQYF.

The table lists this clonotype with many counts. V and J are TRBV12-3 or TRBV12-4 and TRBJ2-4, with D unclear. The CDR3 sequence is 14 residues long. V was cut by 4 bases and J by 3 bases, with 10 bases left in between. The DNA of the CDR3 is TGTGCCAGCAGTTCCGCTTGGGGCAAAAACATTCAGTACTTC. Translation gives CASSSAWGKNIQYF.

The V gene is TRBV14, the J gene TRBJ1-2; TRBD1 matches at 10 bases. The CDR3 is 15 amino acids. Trimming cost V 4 bases and J 1 base; bases outside gene matches: 3. The germline gives CDR1 SGHDN, CDR2 FVKESK. This CDR3 reads CASSPTGGFNYGYTF. CDR3 sequence (DNA): TGTGCCAGCAGCCCGACAGGGGGCTTTAACTATGGCTACACCTTC.